This T cell receptor (beta chain) was profiled in a study of blood T cell repertoires in COVID-19. Whole-study context: Spain, Italy and the United States supplied samples that represented acute and convalescent COVID-19. PBMCs, B-cell-depleted T cells, or T cells provided the cDNA or gDNA that made up the material.

Assay used: immunoSEQ multiplex PCR; TCRdb lists only in-frame clones, some missing. There are about 200,000 clones in the sample; less than 90% occur only once, and 3.5% to 5.5% lies in the top ten. From germline, CDR1 is SGHDT and CDR2 YYEEEE. V was pared by 3 bases and J by 6 bases, with 7 bases of the junction left unmatched. The CDR3 contains 15 residues. This TCR was recovered from a woman in her 30s who had been exposed to COVID-19. This chain joins TRBV5-6 and TRBJ2-2; 8 nucleotides match TRBD1. The sample taken for sequencing was PBMCs or T cells enriched from blood (not recorded which). The CDR3 loop is CASSYDRGVSGELFF. The CDR3 DNA sequence: TGTGCCAGCAGCTACGACAGGGGTGTATCCGGGGAGCTGTTTTTT.